Included here is one T cell receptor (beta chain) sequence, with context. The study recruited people aged about 18 to 89 years across around 23 US areas. Authors' processing steps: Reference gene primer amplification gave nucleated cell count estimates. Here immunoSEQ multiplex PCR was the method, and the copy in TCRdb shows in-frame clones only, minus some. V, J and clone size are those of that table, while D and trimming were read from the DNA. The sample lists 350,000 to 400,000 clones; roughly nine tenths were seen once. Trimming pared 5 bases from V and 6 bases from J, leaving 10 bases between. The CDR3 spans 13 residues. CDR1 is ENHRY, CDR2 SYGVKD, per germline. The entry originates in a study of blood T cell repertoires in COVID-19. Background on the study: Whether acute or convalescent, the COVID-19 samples came from the United States, Italy and Spain. From T cells, B-cell-depleted T cells, or PBMCs came the material, which was cDNA or gDNA.

The material sequenced was PBMCs or T cells enriched from blood (not recorded which). The origin of this receptor is a man aged 18 to 29 who had recovered from COVID-19. The rearrangement joins TRBV10-3 to TRBJ1-4, with D hard to call. CDR3 residues: CAISPDMYEKLFF. CDR3 in DNA: TGTGCCATCAGTCCTGACATGTATGAAAAACTGTTTTTT.